This record looks at one T cell receptor beta chain sequence and its context. This clonotype appeared many times. Its antigen is not yet known. Base qualities are not provided; no much larger clone lies one nucleotide away. The sample originates from a study of T cell repertoires in cytomegalovirus infection (dated by TCRdb to the late 2010s). For the wider study: Donor HLA type was relevant to the analysis, as public TCR beta signatures indicated carriage of CMV infection together with the matching HLA type.

CDR1 and CDR2 (SGHVS, FQNEAQ) derive from the germline V gene. V trim: 1 base; J trim: 0 bases; unmatched bases: 9. The CDR3 holds 19 amino acids from the cysteine to the phenylalanine. Only the CDR3 part of the read is kept: 57 bases, read in frame from the first base. General findings and caveats noted by the study authors: The ex vivo response was dominated by HLA-C-restricted CMV-specific TCR beta clonotypes, which also provided the single most frequent clonotype in two of eight donors. In both this cohort and an independent roughly 350-donor cohort, the cumulative frequency of public TCR beta family members distinguished carriers of CMV infection plus the relevant HLA type.

Sequencing was carried out with an Illumina HiSeq 1500. TCRdb trimmed the raw reads at Q25, called clones with MiXCR and kept productive beta chains. CDR3 protein sequences are deduplicated, and each keeps its most common genes and DNA. The sample includes a few hundred thousand distinct CDR3 sequences, with approximately 9% observed a single time. The ten largest clones take up around 16% of the sample. The TCR was taken from a human donor in good health (CMV status not recorded). Some clones in this sample may be carry-over from other donors' samples. The source material was PBMCs. Recombination connected TRBV7-8 to TRBJ2-3; 11 bases in the middle match TRBD2. The CDR3 sequence is CASSLDRASGRSSTDTQYF. The DNA sequence reads TGTGCCAGCAGCTTAGATCGGGCTAGCGGGAGGTCTAGCACAGATACGCAGTATTTT.